This entry describes one T cell receptor (beta chain). Per the original methods: The assay estimated nucleated cells by amplifying reference gene primers. The table came from immunoSEQ multiplex PCR; TCRdb's copy has only in-frame clones and leaves some out. V and J calls plus clone size are reproduced from that table; the DNA served to infer D and trimming. This table holds 200,000 to 300,000 clones, roughly 84% found once. The sample originates from a study of blood T cell repertoires in COVID-19. Study-wide background: In each case, the material was cDNA or gDNA derived from T cells, B-cell-depleted T cells, or PBMCs.

V dropped 5 bases and J dropped 2; count of bases not matched to a gene: 8. The germline V gene has CDR1 SGHNT and CDR2 YYREEE (reference sequence). This CDR3 has 15 amino acids. The material sequenced was peripheral blood. The sequence derives from a man in his 60s with acute or convalescent COVID-19. The chain uses TRBV5-4 and TRBJ2-3, with 7 bases that match TRBD2. The CDR3 DNA reads as TGTGCCAGCAGGCCAAGGGACTACTACACAGATACGCAGTATTTT. Its translation is CASRPRDYYTDTQYF.